In this sample, the clone carrying this T cell receptor beta chain turned up once. Its antigen remains unknown. CDR1 and CDR2 (germline): SGHRS, YFSETQ. The CDR3 is 14 residues long. The V and J ends lost 4 bases and 5 bases, in that order; junction bases with no gene match: 6. Here immunoSEQ multiplex PCR was the method, and the copy in TCRdb shows in-frame clones only, minus some. The sample contains approximately 2.4 million clones, about 94% of which appear only once. The entry originates in a study of shared clonotypes between healthy human individuals. Findings and limits, study-wide: For naive CD4 cells, roughly 4.6% of clonotypes were shared across a handful of donors.

V gene TRBV5-1 combines with J gene TRBJ1-1; 9 bases match TRBD1. Source material: naive CD4+ T cells sorted from blood. Subset noted: CD45RA+ positively selected. The TCR sequence derives from a man between 18 and 35 years old in good health. The CDR3 reads CASSGGQGMTEAFF. The CDR3 coding sequence is TGCGCCAGCAGCGGGGGACAGGGTATGACTGAAGCTTTCTTT. The full variable domain, with the rest looked up from reference TRBV5-1 and TRBJ1-1, is KAGVTQTPRYLIKTRGQQVTLSCSPISGHRSVSWYQQTPGQGLQFLFEYFSETQRNKGNFPGRFSGRQFSNSRSEMNVSTLELGDSALYLCASSGGQGMTEAFFGQGTRLTVV.